Here is one TCR beta chain with its context. This clonotype was counted ten times or more. The antigen it recognizes is unknown. No base-level quality is on record; no much larger clone is a single base apart. These data originate in a study of identical twins (dated by TCRdb to about 2016). About the full investigation: To test whether fetal clonotypes persist, this study deep-sequenced TCR alpha and beta repertoires from monozygotic twins, from unrelated adults of various ages, and from cord blood. To rule out contamination, the twin experiments were replicated at different times with different library preparation protocols. Summary of the overall study and its limitations: Out-of-frame TCR alpha sequences shared between twins showed an excess of low generation-probability sequences compared with coincidental sharing between unrelated individuals. A weaker excess of twin sharing was found in beta out-of-frame sequences because the signal-to-noise ratio was lowered by fewer shared sequences. Because the same donors could not be followed over many years, the conclusions depended on cross-sectional statistical analysis. Fewer insertions were carried by abundant cord blood beta clonotypes; a weaker similar trend was observed in young adult naive repertoires, while no such trend was observed in memory repertoires. Recombination models systematically underestimated out-of-frame TCR alpha sharing in monozygotic twins but agreed with sharing between unrelated individuals. Invariant T cells such as MAIT and iNKT could partly confound zero-insertion analyses, although diverse VJ usage argued against such confounding for most clonotypes.

Library method: 5' RACE. Instrument on record: Illumina HiSeq 2000. A universal primer binding site was introduced by template switching, and a unique molecular identifier was present in the final cDNA, enabling accurate counting of TCR cDNA molecules. First-strand cDNA for TCR alpha and beta chains was synthesized from specific primers in the conserved constant-segment region. To control for contamination, each cDNA library was double barcoded with a SMART-Mk sample barcode plus Illumina barcodes. TruSeq adapter sequences and Illumina sample barcodes were added in two successive PCR steps. The TCR alpha and beta cDNA libraries were sequenced on the Illumina HiSeq platform using custom primers. Regarding the original processing steps: Unique molecular identifiers were extracted from raw reads with MiGEC, and CDR3 positions were determined with MiXCR. Recombination models were inferred per individual with the repgenHMM and IGoR tools using an EM algorithm. The tcR package in R was used for shared clonotype analysis, with sharing normalized by the product of cloneset sizes. To study raw recombination without the effects of thymic and clonal selection, out-of-frame nonproductive sequences were analyzed. TCRdb applied fastp at Q25 and MiXCR to the public reads, then kept only in-frame beta chains. CDR3 protein sequences are deduplicated, and each keeps its most common genes and DNA. These V and J calls originate from TCRdb's pipeline instead of the authors' own analysis. The sample table lists 1.5 million to 2 million distinct CDR3 sequences, more than 30% of them with a count of one. Clones ranked in the top ten supply about 0.27% of the sample.

Only healthy Caucasian donors were included. The CDR3 covers 14 residues, taking in both the cysteine and the phenylalanine. The only DNA kept is the CDR3, 42 bases in frame from the first base. Germline trimming amounts to 0 bases on V and 6 bases on J, with 3 as the count of junction bases outside the gene matches. For CDR1 and CDR2, the germline V gene lists LGHNA and YNFKEQ. Sequenced: cord blood. The sequence joins TRBV4-2 to TRBJ2-7, and 9 junctional nucleotides match TRBD2. The receptor's source is a newborn girl in good health. Here the CDR3 is given as CASSQEGTSSEQYF. The nucleotide sequence is TGTGCCAGCAGCCAAGAGGGGACTAGCTCCGAGCAGTACTTC.